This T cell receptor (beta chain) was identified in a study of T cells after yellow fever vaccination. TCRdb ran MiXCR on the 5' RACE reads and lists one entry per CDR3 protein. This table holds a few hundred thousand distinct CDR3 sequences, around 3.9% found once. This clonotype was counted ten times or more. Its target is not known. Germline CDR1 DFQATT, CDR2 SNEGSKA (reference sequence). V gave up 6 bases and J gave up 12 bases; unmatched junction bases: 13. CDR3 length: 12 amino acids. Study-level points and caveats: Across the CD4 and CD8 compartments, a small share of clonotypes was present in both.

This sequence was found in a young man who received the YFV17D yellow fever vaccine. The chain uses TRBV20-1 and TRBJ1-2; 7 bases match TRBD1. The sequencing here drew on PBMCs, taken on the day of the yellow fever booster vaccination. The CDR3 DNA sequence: TGCAGTGCCAGGGGACAGTCTTGGACCGACACCTTC. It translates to CSARGQSWTDTF.